This paragraph reports one T cell receptor (beta chain). What it binds is unknown. Other DNA variants within this sample encode the same CDR3. The record originates from a study of beta chain features in type 1 diabetes. CDR3 length: 12 amino acids. Per germline, CDR1 ENHRY and CDR2 SYGVKD. V gave up 6 bases and J gave up 7 bases; unmatched junction bases: 5. Isolated RNA was reverse transcribed in full, so expressed TCRB transcripts were sequenced. Generated by immunoSEQ multiplex PCR, the TCRdb table keeps only in-frame clones and is missing some. The sample includes almost 350,000 clones, roughly 9% of them seen just once. Study-wide results and caveats: Shorter TCRB CDR3s, moderately but significantly so, were found in Type 1 diabetes patients in all four CD4+ subsets. Compared with healthy donors, patients appeared to share more similar naive, central memory and regulatory TCRB repertoires.

This sequence was found in a young man with type 1 diabetes. V usage is TRBV10-3 and J usage is TRBJ2-7; 8 nucleotides align to TRBD1. Sequenced material: central memory CD4+ T cells from blood. The CDR3 region has the DNA TGTGCCATCAGGGGGACAGGAGGGGAGCAGTACTTC. Encoded protein: CAIRGTGGEQYF.